Sequencing of this T cell receptor beta chain was carried out in a study of T cells in narcolepsy. Study conclusions and caveats: No autoreactive T cell clone sequences appeared in some memory CD4+ repertoires. Comparing one patient's CSF and blood CD4+ clonotypes highlighted HCRT- and TRIB2-specific autoreactive clonotypes. Reportedly, autoreactive clonotypes were serially detected in patients' blood but not controls'.

Libraries were prepared by immunoSEQ multiplex PCR; TCRdb keeps only in-frame clonotypes and omits some of them. This sample has 37,000 or so clones, with around 85% found just once. Details on this clone: Its antigen is currently unknown.

This CDR3 has 15 amino acids. Trimming removed 0 bases at V and 0 bases at J, with 6 bases between. The germline CDR1 and CDR2 sequences are SGHAT and FQNNGV. This sequence was found in a human donor with narcolepsy. This chain uses TRBV11-2 with TRBJ1-3, with D unresolved. Sequenced input: CD45RA- memory CD4+ T cells from PBMCs. The CDR3 here is CASSLDHVSGNTIYF. As DNA, the CDR3 is TGTGCCAGCAGCTTAGATCACGTCTCTGGAAACACCATATATTTT. Full variable domain (rest looked up from reference TRBV11-2 and TRBJ1-3): EAGVAQSPRYKIIEKRQSVAFWCNPISGHATLYWYQQILGQGPKLLIQFQNNGVVDDSQLPKDRFSAERLKGVDSTLKIQPAKLEDSAVYLCASSLDHVSGNTIYFGEGSWLTVV.